These 11 T cell receptor beta chains were sequenced from one sample in a study of blood T cell repertoires in COVID-19. TCRdb's copy holds only in-frame clones and misses some; the assay was immunoSEQ multiplex PCR. Here the sample spans about 160,000 clones, around three quarters being singletons. Sequencing was carried out using peripheral blood. These receptors were collected from a man aged 55 to 70 with acute or convalescent COVID-19.

V is TRBV4-3 and J is TRBJ1-2; the D gene is possibly TRBD1 (5 bases). Trimming cost V 4 bases and J 4 bases, with 19 bases left between them. From germline, CDR1 is LGHNA and CDR2 YSLEER. This CDR3 region has 16 residues. CDR3 region: CASSPVTGVMRYGYTF. CDR3 bases: TGCGCCAGCAGCCCAGTGACGGGGGTGATGCGCTATGGCTACACCTTC.

With respect to this clone: This same CDR3 is encoded by further DNA sequences in the sample. J is TRBJ1-5 and V is TRBV13, with D perhaps TRBD1 (6 bases). This CDR3 spans 14 amino acids. The germline gives CDR1 PRHDT, CDR2 FYEKMQ (reference sequence). Trimming shortened V by 0 bases and J by 5 bases, and 8 bases separated the two germline ends. CDR3 in amino acids: CASSLGQGHQPQHF. In nucleotides, the CDR3 is TGTGCCAGCAGCTTAGGACAGGGACATCAGCCCCAGCATTTT.

This clone appeared many times. The chain combines TRBV19 with TRBJ2-1, with a weak D call TRBD2 (5 bases). This CDR3 has 15 residues. Trimming pared 0 bases from V and 2 bases from J, leaving 8 bases between. CDR1 and CDR2 from the germline V gene are LNHDA and SQIVND (reference sequence). The CDR3 loop reads CASSIDGVAYNEQFF. CDR3 nucleotide sequence: TGTGCCAGTAGTATAGACGGGGTGGCCTACAATGAGCAGTTCTTC.

This clone was found once. The chain uses TRBV18 and TRBJ2-2; D might be TRBD1 (6 bases). The CDR3 spans 16 residues. Trimming shortened V by 3 bases and J by 3 bases, and 14 bases separated the two germline ends. Germline CDR1 reads KGHSH; CDR2 reads LQKENI. The CDR3 DNA follows: TGTGCCAGCTCACCCCCTCACAGGGCGGACACCGGGGAGCTGTTTTTT. Translating it yields CASSPPHRADTGELFF.

This clone showed up just a few times. J is TRBJ1-1 and V is TRBV15, with 7 bases matching TRBD1. Germline V gene data show CDR1 as LNHNV and CDR2 as YYDKDF (reference sequence). Losses at the gene ends were 2 bases for V and 1 base for J; bases not matched to a gene: 4. The CDR3 is made up of 15 amino acids. The CDR3 protein is CATSRQTGRNTEAFF. The CDR3 DNA follows: TGTGCCACCAGCAGACAGACAGGGAGGAACACTGAAGCTTTCTTT.

The V call is TRBV11-2, the J call TRBJ2-1; 12 nucleotides match TRBD2. Germline assignment: CDR1 SGHAT and CDR2 FQNNGV. Trimming removed 5 bases from V and 6 bases from J; junction bases left unmatched: 5. The CDR3 runs 15 residues. The CDR3 coding sequence is TGTGCCAGCAGCCGAGGACTAGCGGGGACCAATGAGCAGTTCTTC. The encoded protein is CASSRGLAGTNEQFF.

The rearrangement uses TRBV25-1 and TRBJ1-2; a possible D gene is TRBD1 (5 bases). Germline CDR1 MGHDK, CDR2 SYGVNS. The CDR3 spans 13 residues. Trimming removed 3 bases at V and 3 bases at J, with 8 bases between. CDR3 residues: CASSEGGYYGYTF. For the CDR3, the DNA is TGTGCCAGCAGTGAGGGGGGGTACTATGGCTACACCTTC.

This clone appeared a few times. V usage is TRBV5-4 and J usage is TRBJ1-2; 9 bases line up with TRBD1. V was pared by 1 base and J by 7 bases, with 2 bases of the junction left unmatched. Germline CDR1 and CDR2: SGHNT and YYREEE (reference sequence). The CDR3 loop spans 13 amino acids. The CDR3 loop is CASSLTGGLGYTF. The DNA for the CDR3 is TGTGCCAGCAGCTTGACAGGGGGCCTTGGCTACACCTTC.

The gene calls are TRBV24-1 and TRBJ1-1; perhaps TRBD1 as D (5 bases). The germline V gene has CDR1 KGHDR and CDR2 SFDVKD. The length of the CDR3 is 13 residues. V was pared by 3 bases and J by 4 bases, with 8 bases between. This CDR3 is CATSDGTATEAFF. CDR3 nucleotides: TGTGCCACCAGTGATGGGACTGCCACTGAAGCTTTCTTT.

The chain carries TRBV18 and TRBJ1-6, with 7 bases matching TRBD1. CDR3 length: 14 residues. J was trimmed by 5 bases and V by 3 bases; bases with no gene match: 1. Germline values: CDR1 KGHSH, CDR2 LQKENI. This chain's CDR3 is CASSPTGDNSPLHF. In DNA form, the CDR3 reads TGTGCCAGCTCACCTACAGGGGATAATTCACCCCTCCACTTT.

The V and J genes are TRBV6-2 or TRBV6-3 and TRBJ2-1; 12 positions agree with TRBD2. Unmatched junction bases numbered 11, after V lost 5 bases and J lost 0 bases. CDR1 is MNHEY and CDR2 is SVGEGT in the germline V gene. The CDR3 is 19 residues long. The CDR3, as DNA: TGTGCCAGCAGTCTAAAACGGACTAGCGGGAAGAGCTCCTACAATGAGCAGTTCTTC. Translation gives CASSLKRTSGKSSYNEQFF.